The source of this TCR beta chain is a study of spatial heterogeneity in lung cancer. Ten or more counts support this clonotype. The length of the CDR3 is 14 residues. The V end was cut by 4 bases, the J end by 5 bases, with 15 bases between. Per germline, CDR1 SGHRS and CDR2 YFSETQ. From the 5' RACE reads, TCRdb called clonotypes with MiXCR, one entry per CDR3 protein. The table has fewer than 150,000 distinct CDR3 sequences, 11% seen once. Time point described: blood at routine non-recurrence follow-up after resection. The sequence derives from a female donor with early-stage non-small cell lung cancer. J is TRBJ2-5 and V is TRBV5-1; D is possibly TRBD1 (6 bases). Specimen: PBMCs, collected at follow-up. CDR3 nucleotides: TGCGCCAGCAGCAACCGACAGGTTCGGGAGACCCAGTACTTC. Its translation is CASSNRQVRETQYF. Complete variable domain (other parts from reference TRBV5-1 and TRBJ2-5): KAGVTQTPRYLIKTRGQQVTLSCSPISGHRSVSWYQQTPGQGLQFLFEYFSETQRNKGNFPGRFSGRQFSNSRSEMNVSTLELGDSALYLCASSNRQVRETQYFGPGTRLLVL.